This TCR beta chain was profiled in a study of early T cells in non-severe SARS-CoV-2 infection (dated by TCRdb to the early 2020s). In the study overall: Because TCR sequencing relied on bulk RNA taken from unsorted whole blood, pairing of alpha and beta chains was not possible.

Study-wide findings and limitations: Matching against VDJdb was skewed toward anti-spike CD8 responses, likely underestimated virus-specific expansions, and missed private and CD4 specificities.

This clonotype was recorded a few times. Its antigen target is currently unknown. Nothing much larger sits one base from this clone, and base qualities are not available. Libraries were constructed by 5' RACE. The data were produced on a NextSeq 500. Unique molecular identifiers were attached to individual cDNA molecules in the TCR library protocol so that sequencing error and PCR bias could be corrected. TCR alpha and beta chains were both sequenced, and the abundances of alpha and beta sequences in each sample were closely correlated with each other. The source study handled its data this way. Decombinator V4 was used to annotate TCR sequences for V gene, J gene and CDR3. TCRs were defined as expanded if a significant change between any two time points was detected under a Poisson model with p below 0.0001. TCR abundances were normalised to the total number of TCRs sequenced per sample and expressed as counts per million. VDJdb, accessed 1 November 2021, was searched for CMV, EBV and SARS-CoV-2 annotated TCRs, with TCRs annotated for multiple antigens excluded. TCRdb's own reprocessing of the public reads used fastp at Q25 and MiXCR and kept productive beta chains. Records with the same CDR3 protein are collapsed into one entry carrying the most frequent genes and DNA. These V and J calls are TCRdb output, not the study's own analysis. The sample table contains tens of thousands of distinct CDR3 sequences; only one count was recorded for over 9% of them. The ten largest clones represent around 7.3% of the sample.

The study was a case-control design nested within a healthcare worker cohort in London, UK, with weekly nasopharyngeal swab PCR tests and blood sampling. Healthcare workers were recruited during the week of the UK lockdown, between 23 and 31 March 2020, and followed weekly for up to about 15 weeks. Source: whole blood, taken at baseline. The source of this sequence is an adult who was a healthcare worker with PCR-confirmed SARS-CoV-2 infection or an uninfected control (not recorded which).

The CDR3 reads as follows: CASSLAGPGEGSGANVLTF. The DNA is TGTGCCAGCAGCTTAGCCGGTCCAGGGGAAGGCTCTGGGGCCAACGTCCTGACTTTC. The chain is encoded by TRBV11-3 joined to TRBJ2-6, and TRBD1 may be the D gene, going by 6 matching bases. The CDR3 goes from the cysteine to the phenylalanine over 19 residues. This entry keeps only the CDR3 DNA: 57 bases, framed from base 1. The germline V gene supplies CDR1 SGHNT and CDR2 YENEEA. The junction carries 16 bases between V and J, which are trimmed by 1 base and 0 bases respectively.